This is a list of T cell receptor beta chains from one sample in a study of T cell repertoires in cytomegalovirus infection. TCRdb itself ran the reads through MiXCR, one entry per CDR3 protein. The sample holds about 260,000 distinct CDR3 sequences, roughly 13% seen once. The sample taken for sequencing was PBMCs. These receptors were taken from a human donor in good health (CMV status not recorded). Some clones in this sample may be carry-over from other donors' samples. CDR3s include the opening cysteine and the closing phenylalanine or tryptophan. D genes are given only for firm matches. The size entry is marked missing in some rows and otherwise reads once, few, many or a size class.

TRBV4-2	TRBJ2-5	TRBD1	many	CASSPRTGHQETQYF	TGTGCCAGCAGCCCTCGGACAGGCCACCAAGAGACCCAGTACTTC
TRBV7-3	TRBJ2-7	-	many	CASSPGALYEQYF	TGTGCCAGCAGCCCTGGGGCCCTCTACGAGCAGTACTTC
TRBV29-1	TRBJ2-2	TRBD1	-	CSVSPTGANTGELFF	TGCAGCGTATCACCTACAGGGGCGAACACCGGGGAGCTGTTTTTT
TRBV15	TRBJ2-1	TRBD1	-	CATSRPGQGMDNEQFF	TGTGCCACCAGCCGCCCGGGACAGGGTATGGACAATGAGCAGTTCTTC
TRBV19	TRBJ2-2	-	few	CASSDPGEGTTRELFF	TGTGCCAGTAGTGACCCGGGGGAAGGGACGACCCGGGAGCTGTTTTTT
TRBV15	TRBJ2-2	-	-	CATSYRTGELFF	TGTGCCACCAGCTATAGGACCGGGGAGCTGTTTTTT
TRBV7-3	TRBJ1-1	-	few	CASSLGQRGSDAFF	TGTGCCAGCAGCTTAGGGCAGCGTGGGTCGGATGCTTTCTTT
TRBV19	TRBJ1-1	-	many	CASIGAENTEAFF	TGTGCCAGTATCGGGGCGGAGAACACTGAAGCTTTCTTT
TRBV7-2	TRBJ2-5	-	few	CASSLVGGMQETQYF	TGTGCCAGCAGCTTAGTCGGCGGGATGCAAGAGACCCAGTACTTC
TRBV13	TRBJ2-6	TRBD2	-	CASSTNSGGSGANVLTF	TGTGCCAGCAGCACGAATAGCGGGGGGTCTGGGGCCAACGTCCTGACTTTC
TRBV7-2	TRBJ1-1	-	many	CASSRPSGRMNTEAFF	TGTGCCAGCAGCCGCCCTTCAGGACGAATGAACACTGAAGCTTTCTTT
TRBV20-1	TRBJ2-5	-	few	CSARGMAGTEAGETQYF	TGCAGTGCTAGGGGGATGGCGGGGACCGAGGCGGGGGAGACCCAGTACTTC
TRBV7-6	TRBJ2-3	TRBD2	many	CASSEIAGVRTDTQYF	TGTGCCAGCAGCGAAATAGCGGGAGTACGAACAGATACGCAGTATTTT
TRBV7-2	TRBJ2-1	-	few	CASSWPNSYNEQFF	TGTGCCAGCAGCTGGCCAAACTCCTACAATGAGCAGTTCTTC
TRBV7-9	TRBJ1-2	-	-	CASSLADHLGGYTF	TGTGCCAGCAGCTTAGCCGACCACTTAGGCGGCTACACCTTC
TRBV7-9	TRBJ2-3	-	-	CAVTSARLASTDTQYF	TGTGCCGTTACCTCCGCCCGGCTAGCCTCCACAGATACGCAGTATTTT
TRBV6-2/TRBV6-3	TRBJ2-7	TRBD2	-	CASTRGTSGIYEQYF	TGTGCCAGCACCAGAGGGACTAGCGGGATCTACGAGCAGTACTTC
TRBV7-8	TRBJ2-7	TRBD2	many	CASSSRLAGAWSGEQYF	TGTGCCAGCAGCTCGAGACTAGCGGGGGCCTGGTCGGGGGAGCAGTACTTC
TRBV29-1	TRBJ1-1	-	few	CSVGQLNTEAFF	TGCAGCGTTGGACAGCTTAACACTGAAGCTTTCTTT
TRBV7-3	TRBJ2-2	-	-	CASSSIQGYGELFF	TGTGCCAGCAGCTCAATACAGGGTTACGGGGAGCTGTTTTTT